The 29 T cell receptor beta chains below come from one sample, sequenced in a study of blood T cell repertoires in COVID-19 (dated by TCRdb to the early 2020s). Libraries were built with the immunoSEQ multiplex PCR assay. TCRdb mirrors the immuneACCESS table, restricted to in-frame sequences. Some clones are absent from its copies; in checked studies, under half trace to an unresolved V gene, and the reason for the others is unknown. This sample lists tens of thousands of clones; approximately 88% were detected once. The ten largest clonotypes hold approximately 8% of the sample. Sequenced material: peripheral blood. The receptors stem from a man between 25 and 39 years old with acute or convalescent COVID-19.

J is TRBJ2-1 and V is TRBV6-4; D might be TRBD1 (5 bases). The ends were cut back, 0 bases at V and 7 bases at J, with 7 bases in the middle. This CDR3 contains 13 residues. Germline V CDR1 and CDR2: MRHNA, SNTAGT. For the CDR3, the DNA is TGTGCCAGCAGTGACTCCAGGGTAAATGAGCAGTTCTTC. Amino acid sequence: CASSDSRVNEQFF.

The chain recombines TRBV30 with TRBJ2-3; 7 nucleotides agree with TRBD2. Germline CDR1 GTSNPN, CDR2 SVGIG (reference sequence). The CDR3 runs to 14 residues. The V segment lost 3 bases and the J segment 4 bases; nucleotides outside the gene matches: 7. The CDR3 nucleotides read TGTGCCTGGAGCTACGCGGGAGAACCAGATACGCAGTATTTT. This encodes CAWSYAGEPDTQYF.

CDR3 in DNA: TGTGCCAGCACCCAGGACAGATACAATCAGCCCCAGCATTTT. It specifies CASTQDRYNQPQHF. This sequence joins TRBV7-9 and TRBJ1-5; weak D call: TRBD1 (6 bases). Trimming pared 7 bases from V and 3 bases from J, leaving 13 bases between. The CDR3 runs to 14 residues. The germline V gene has CDR1 SEHNR and CDR2 FQNEAQ (reference sequence).

The genes are TRBV25-1 and TRBJ1-4; a weak D match, TRBD1 (5 bases). Germline lookup yields CDR1 MGHDK and CDR2 SYGVNS. The CDR3 is made up of 14 amino acids. V was trimmed by 7 bases and J by 5 bases, leaving 14 bases between them. This CDR3 reads CASKTSRGNEKLFF. CDR3 in DNA: TGTGCCAGCAAAACCTCCCGGGGGAATGAAAAACTGTTTTTT.

This chain links TRBV4-2 with TRBJ2-6, with no clear D. The CDR3 loop spans 16 amino acids. Looked up from germline, CDR1 is LGHNA and CDR2 is YNFKEQ. V lost 0 bases and J lost 4, with 10 bases in between. Here the CDR3 reads CASSQDPGVGANVLTF. The CDR3, as DNA: TGTGCCAGCAGCCAAGATCCGGGTGTCGGGGCCAACGTCCTGACTTTC.

This clone has just one count. The chain is built from TRBV3-1 (or the pseudogene TRBV3-2) and TRBJ1-4, with D tentatively TRBD1 (6 bases). Trimming took 3 bases from V and 6 from J, leaving 11 bases between them. Germline V gene data show CDR1 as LGHDT and CDR2 as YNNKEL (reference sequence). The CDR3 contains 14 residues. CDR3: CASSHGGAHEKLFF. The CDR3 nucleotides are TGTGCCAGCAGCCATGGGGGGGCACATGAAAAACTGTTTTTT.

The chain uses TRBV10-3 and TRBJ2-1, with TRBD2 identical over 16 bases. V lost 6 bases to trimming and J lost 9 bases; unmatched junction nucleotides: 2. CDR1 is ENHRY, CDR2 SYGVKD, per germline. The length of the CDR3 is 14 residues. The CDR3 loop is CAISGTSGRGEQFF. CDR3 nucleotides: TGTGCCATCAGCGGGACTAGCGGGAGGGGTGAGCAGTTCTTC.

The chain is built from TRBV11-3 and TRBJ2-7; 8 bases line up with TRBD1. Looked up from germline, CDR1 is SGHNT and CDR2 is YENEEA. The CDR3 extends over 13 amino acids. Trimming at V came to 3 bases and at J to 6 bases, leaving 4 bases not matched to a gene. The CDR3, as DNA: TGTGCCAGCAGCTTTGGACAGGGTCGCGAGCAGTACTTC. As protein: CASSFGQGREQYF. Full variable domain (missing parts from reference TRBV11-3 and TRBJ2-7): EAGVVQSPRYKIIEKKQPVAFWCNPISGHNTLYWYLQNLGQGPELLIRYENEEAVDDSQLPKDRFSAERLKGVDSTLKIQPAELGDSAVYLCASSFGQGREQYFGPGTRLTVT.

V usage is TRBV9 and J usage is TRBJ2-2; 7 positions match TRBD1. Per the germline V gene, CDR1 is SGDLS and CDR2 is YYNGEE. V lost 0 bases and J lost 4; bases outside the gene matches: 9. CDR3 size: 17 residues. The CDR3 bases are TGTGCCAGCAGCGTAGGGCCGGGACAGTCCTTCACCGGGGAGCTGTTTTTT. This codes for CASSVGPGQSFTGELFF.

V and J are TRBV7-8 and TRBJ2-1, with D possibly matching TRBD1 (5 bases). This CDR3 spans 16 amino acids. The germline gives CDR1 SGHVS, CDR2 FQNEAQ. The V and J ends lost 4 bases and 10 bases respectively, with 23 bases between them. This chain's CDR3 is CASSYWADTRAREQFF. In DNA, the CDR3 is TGTGCCAGCAGCTATTGGGCGGACACCCGAGCAAGGGAGCAGTTCTTC.

V gene TRBV5-1 combines with J gene TRBJ2-5; maybe TRBD2 (6 bases). Trimming cost V 0 bases and J 5 bases, with 11 bases left between them. The V gene's germline CDR1 is SGHRS and CDR2 YFSETQ. This CDR3 has 14 residues. The CDR3 sequence: CASSLAGTLETQYF. CDR3 sequence (DNA): TGCGCCAGCAGCTTGGCCGGGACTCTGGAGACCCAGTACTTC. Filled out from reference TRBV5-1 and TRBJ2-5, the complete variable domain reads KAGVTQTPRYLIKTRGQQVTLSCSPISGHRSVSWYQQTPGQGLQFLFEYFSETQRNKGNFPGRFSGRQFSNSRSEMNVSTLELGDSALYLCASSLAGTLETQYFGPGTRLLVL.

J is TRBJ1-1 and V is TRBV28, with D maybe TRBD1 (5 bases). CDR3 length: 14 residues. Germline V gene lookup returns CDR1 MDHEN and CDR2 SYDVKM. V lost 6 bases and J lost 6, with 17 bases in between. The CDR3 is CASRAGPGVSEAFF. DNA of the CDR3: TGTGCCAGCAGGGCGGGACCGGGCGTCTCTGAAGCTTTCTTT.

The V gene is TRBV7-9, the J gene TRBJ2-5; the match to TRBD2 covers 7 bases. The CDR3 consists of 13 residues. J gave up 3 bases and V 5 bases, and 3 bases lay outside the gene matches. CDR1 is SEHNR, CDR2 FQNEAQ, per germline (reference sequence). CDR3 in amino acids: CASSPGREETQYF. The CDR3 DNA reads TGTGCCAGCAGCCCAGGGAGGGAAGAGACCCAGTACTTC.

The V call is TRBV6-4, the J call TRBJ2-7, with 7 positions matching TRBD2. This CDR3 region has 14 residues. Germline CDR1 and CDR2: MRHNA and SNTAGT. J gave up 0 bases and V 5 bases, and 4 bases lay outside the gene matches. CDR3 in amino acids: CASSPGTNSYEQYF. For the CDR3, the DNA is TGTGCCAGCAGTCCCGGGACTAACTCCTACGAGCAGTACTTC.

The chain has TRBV11-2 and TRBJ2-2, with 8 bases lining up with TRBD2. CDR3 length equals 15 residues. Germline V gene sequence: CDR1 SGHAT, CDR2 FQNNGV. The ends lost 8 bases at V and 7 bases at J; junction bases unmatched: 12. The CDR3 DNA is TGTGCCAGCGGGTCCGGAGCGGGAGCGAGCGGGGAGCTGTTTTTT. This translates into CASGSGAGASGELFF.

The chain links TRBV7-9 to TRBJ2-5; D gene ambiguous. CDR3 length: 15 residues. V was clipped by 4 bases and J by 2 bases, with 14 bases between them. Germline CDR1 is SEHNR and CDR2 is FQNEAQ (reference sequence). CDR3 in amino acids: CASSSAGNSQETQYF. As DNA, the CDR3 is TGTGCCAGCAGCTCCGCCGGAAACAGTCAAGAGACCCAGTACTTC.

The gene calls are TRBV5-4 and TRBJ2-1, with a tentative D call TRBD2 (6 bases). Germline CDR1 is SGHNT and CDR2 is YYREEE (reference sequence). The V gene lost 9 bases and the J gene lost 2 bases, with 12 bases spanning the gap. The CDR3 contains 13 residues. The chain's CDR3 is CATSGVTYNEQFF. The CDR3 bases are TGTGCCACTTCGGGAGTCACCTACAATGAGCAGTTCTTC.

This clone was seen a few times. This chain joins TRBV18 and TRBJ2-5, with a tentative D call TRBD1 (6 bases). Germline values: CDR1 KGHSH, CDR2 LQKENI. Trimming left V 0 bases short and J 5 bases short, with 7 bases between. There are 13 residues in the CDR3. CDR3 coding DNA: TGTGCCAGCTCACCACCAACAGGGGAGACCCAGTACTTC. It yields the protein CASSPPTGETQYF.

The CDR3 DNA sequence: TGTGCCAGCAGTTATTCCTCGTTCCCCGGGGAGCTGTTTTTT. It encodes CASSYSSFPGELFF. The gene calls are TRBV6-2 or TRBV6-3 and TRBJ2-2, with D unclear. The length of the CDR3 is 14 residues. V lost 3 bases to trimming and J lost 6 bases, with 11 bases between them. The germline V gene has CDR1 MNHEY and CDR2 SVGEGT.

The chain combines TRBV7-2 with TRBJ1-6; D gene uncertain. Germline CDR1 is SGHTA and CDR2 is FQGNSA. V shed 5 bases and J shed 8 bases, with 16 bases lying between them. The CDR3 covers 15 residues. As DNA, the CDR3 is TGTGCCAGCAGCCCGAAGACACGAGTGGATTCACCCCTCCACTTT. Its translation is CASSPKTRVDSPLHF.

The rearrangement joins TRBV28 to TRBJ2-1; weak D call: TRBD2 (7 bases). In germline, CDR1 is MDHEN, CDR2 SYDVKM. With 1 base removed from V and 7 bases from J, the gap between germline ends came to 11 bases. CDR3 length: 14 residues. Written as DNA, the CDR3 is TGTGCCAGCAGTTTATTACAGGGACTAAATGAGCAGTTCTTC. This gives the protein CASSLLQGLNEQFF.

V and J are TRBV28 and TRBJ2-1; 10 nucleotides agree with TRBD2. This CDR3 is built from 16 residues. V was pared by 6 bases and J by 7 bases, with 12 bases of the junction left unmatched. Germline values: CDR1 MDHEN, CDR2 SYDVKM. The CDR3 loop reads CASSLALAGVRNEQFF. The CDR3 nucleotides are TGTGCCAGCAGCCTCGCCCTAGCGGGAGTAAGAAATGAGCAGTTCTTC.

This chain links TRBV30 with TRBJ1-1; a possible D gene is TRBD1 (5 bases). The CDR3 spans 13 residues. Germline CDR1 GTSNPN, CDR2 SVGIG (reference sequence). The V gene lost 3 bases and the J gene lost 5 bases, with 13 bases spanning the gap. The CDR3 DNA reads as TGTGCCTGGAGGTTGCAGGGATTAACTGAAGCTTTCTTT. Translated, it gives CAWRLQGLTEAFF.

This chain connects TRBV30 to TRBJ2-7, with 10 bases aligning to TRBD2. The CDR3 has 15 residues. V was pared by 3 bases and J by 7 bases, with 12 bases of the junction left unmatched. CDR1 and CDR2 (germline): GTSNPN, SVGIG (reference sequence). CDR3 residues: CAWRGAGGPLEEQYF. The DNA of the CDR3 is TGTGCCTGGAGGGGAGCGGGAGGGCCGTTGGAAGAGCAGTACTTC.

This clone was found a few times. The chain is built from TRBV5-1 and TRBJ2-1, with 12 bases matching TRBD2. The ends lost 4 bases at V and 6 bases at J; junction bases unmatched: 2. The CDR3 sequence is 14 residues long. CDR1 and CDR2 (germline): SGHRS, YFSETQ. The CDR3 reads CASSPGLAGNEQFF. CDR3 sequence (DNA): TGCGCCAGCAGCCCGGGACTAGCGGGCAATGAGCAGTTCTTC.

The J gene is TRBJ2-1, the V gene TRBV7-9; 7 bases match TRBD2. Germline-derived CDR1 and CDR2 are SEHNR and FQNEAQ (reference sequence). This CDR3 contains 16 residues. V was clipped by 5 bases and J by 8 bases; unmatched bases: 15. The CDR3 spells CASSPSAGTGSYEQFF. As DNA, the CDR3 is TGTGCCAGCAGCCCCTCAGCGGGAACCGGGTCGTATGAGCAGTTCTTC. The full variable domain, in which reference TRBV7-9 and TRBJ2-1 provide the parts outside the CDR3, is DTGVSQNPRHKITKRGQNVTFRCDPISEHNRLYWYRQTLGQGPEFLTYFQNEAQLEKSRLLSDRFSAERPKGSFSTLEIQRTEQGDSAMYLCASSPSAGTGSYEQFFGPGTRLTVL.

This clone was detected only once. This rearrangement joins TRBV21-1 to TRBJ2-7; the DNA was not compared with TRBD2, the D call given in the table. TRBV21-1 corresponds to a pseudogene. The CDR3 runs 16 residues. CDR3 bases: TGTGCCAGCAGCCCCGGGATGCCGGACTCGGCCTACGAGCAGTACTTC. Protein: CASSPGMPDSAYEQYF.

The count of this clone is one. The rearrangement joins TRBV11-3 to TRBJ2-7, with 9 bases that match TRBD1. V lost 6 bases to trimming and J lost 5 bases; unmatched junction nucleotides: 8. The CDR3 is made up of 14 amino acids. Germline CDR1 and CDR2: SGHNT and YENEEA. Written as DNA, the CDR3 is TGTGCCAGCAGTCCGGGGACAGGGTTAGACGAGCAGTACTTC. This gives the protein CASSPGTGLDEQYF.

This clone was observed once. The CDR3, as DNA: TGTGCCAGCTCCCGGACAGCCGCCTACGAGCAGTACTTC. This translates into CASSRTAAYEQYF. The rearrangement uses TRBV18 and TRBJ2-7, with D perhaps matching TRBD1 (6 bases). The CDR3 sequence is 13 residues long. Germline lookup yields CDR1 KGHSH and CDR2 LQKENI. The V end lost 6 bases, the J end lost 2 bases, and 11 bases lay between the germline ends.